The 26 T cell receptor beta chains below come from one sample, sequenced in a study of CD8 T cells in Susac syndrome. RNA was extracted with the RNeasy kit, and a quantity of about 0.5 to 1 ug was reverse transcribed using random hexamers. TCRdb fed the immunoSEQ multiplex PCR reads into MiXCR, producing one record per CDR3 protein. Of approximately 74,000 distinct CDR3 sequences listed, approximately 94% are singletons. Sequencing was carried out using CD4+ T cells from PBMCs. These receptors were taken from a human donor with Susac syndrome.

The rearrangement joins TRBV19 to TRBJ2-5; perhaps TRBD2 as D (6 bases). The CDR3 consists of 13 residues. Germline V gene sequence: CDR1 LNHDA, CDR2 SQIVND (reference sequence). Trimming pared 8 bases from V and 1 base from J, leaving 11 bases between. Here the CDR3 DNA reads TGTGCCAGTCGCCGGGGACTCCAAGAGACCCAGTACTTC. This sequence encodes CASRRGLQETQYF.

This clonotype turned up a few times. The chain employs TRBV6-2 or TRBV6-3 and TRBJ2-1; perhaps TRBD2 as D (5 bases). Germline CDR1 is MNHEY and CDR2 is SVGEGT. The length of the CDR3 is 15 residues. V was cut by 1 base and J by 6 bases, with 13 bases left in between. The CDR3 DNA reads TGTGCCAGCAGTTACTGGCGGGCGAATTTCAATGAGCAGTTCTTC. Protein product: CASSYWRANFNEQFF.

V is TRBV7-4 and J is TRBJ2-3; 8 bases map to TRBD2. The CDR3 sequence is 15 residues long. Germline CDR1 SGHVT, CDR2 SQSDAQ. Trimming at V came to 6 bases and at J to 0 bases, leaving 5 bases not matched to a gene. In DNA form, the CDR3 reads TGTGCCAGCAGGCTACTAGCGGAGAGCACAGATACGCAGTATTTT. Translation: CASRLLAESTDTQYF.

Regarding this clonotype: Germline is not matched at one junction end, which may reflect a read error. The V call is TRBV28, the J call TRBJ2-7, with D maybe TRBD2 (6 bases). Germline loops: CDR1 MDHEN, CDR2 SYDVKM. This CDR3 has 13 amino acids. CDR3 sequence reads: CASTLREMDEQYF. CDR3 nucleotides: TGTGCCAGCACTTTACGGGAGATGGACGAGCAGTACTTC.

The chain joins TRBV20-1 to TRBJ2-1, with 15 nucleotides matching TRBD2. Looked up from germline, CDR1 is DFQATT and CDR2 is SNEGSKA (reference sequence). The trim removed 1 base at V and 8 bases at J, leaving 18 bases unmatched. The CDR3 covers 20 residues. The CDR3 sequence is CSARATSGTSGRKYIDEQFF. The CDR3 DNA reads as TGCAGTGCTAGAGCTACCTCCGGGACTAGCGGGAGGAAGTATATAGATGAGCAGTTCTTC.

The chain joins TRBV7-9 to TRBJ1-1; no firm D call. Trimming took off 0 bases at V and 4 bases at J, with 6 bases between the two ends. This CDR3 spans 13 amino acids. Looked up from germline, CDR1 is SEHNR and CDR2 is FQNEAQ (reference sequence). The CDR3 is CASSLATGTEAFF. DNA of the CDR3: TGTGCCAGCAGCTTAGCTACCGGCACTGAAGCTTTCTTT.

The rearrangement links TRBV3-1 to TRBJ2-2; TRBD1 is a possible D gene (6 bases). CDR3 length: 13 amino acids. The germline CDR1 and CDR2 sequences are LGHDT and YNNKEL (reference sequence). The V gene lost 6 bases and the J gene lost 7 bases, with 12 bases spanning the gap. Here the CDR3 DNA reads TGTGCCAGCAGAACGAAGGGGGTCGGGGAGCTGTTTTTT. Amino acids: CASRTKGVGELFF.

This clonotype was counted a single time. This rearrangement joins TRBV19 to TRBJ1-5, with D maybe TRBD1 (6 bases). Trimming removed 4 bases at V and 4 bases at J, with 11 bases between. The CDR3 runs 14 residues. CDR1 and CDR2 (germline): LNHDA, SQIVND (reference sequence). The CDR3 loop is CASSKGQKNQPQHF. CDR3 DNA sequence: TGTGCCAGTAGTAAAGGACAGAAAAATCAGCCCCAGCATTTT.

The V call is TRBV28, the J call TRBJ2-1; 8 nucleotides line up with TRBD2. This CDR3 comprises 13 residues. Germline values: CDR1 MDHEN, CDR2 SYDVKM. V was clipped by 6 bases and J by 14 bases; unmatched bases: 12. The CDR3 reads CASSHFGGGRKFF. In DNA form, the CDR3 reads TGTGCCAGCAGCCACTTCGGTGGCGGGAGGAAGTTCTTC.

The chain employs TRBV12-3 or TRBV12-4 and TRBJ1-2, with a possible D match to TRBD1 (6 bases). V lost 5 bases, J lost 4 bases, and 20 bases lay in between. The CDR3 consists of 16 residues. The CDR3 loop reads CASSPGRGQLSYGYTF. CDR3 in DNA: TGTGCCAGCAGTCCCGGTCGGGGGCAGCTTAGCTATGGCTACACCTTC.

The rearrangement uses TRBV7-8 and TRBJ2-3, with 10 bases aligning to TRBD2. V gave up 10 bases and J gave up 3 bases; unmatched junction bases: 10. Germline lookup yields CDR1 SGHVS and CDR2 FQNEAQ. CDR3 size: 15 residues. The CDR3 here is CAIGVSGRWTDTQYF. The CDR3 coding sequence is TGTGCCATTGGGGTTAGCGGGAGGTGGACAGATACGCAGTATTTT.

J is TRBJ2-2 and V is TRBV11-3; 9 nucleotides line up with TRBD2. CDR1 and CDR2 (germline): SGHNT, YENEEA. There are 17 residues in the CDR3. V shed 4 bases and J 6 bases; nucleotides not matched to a gene: 12. DNA for the CDR3: TGTGCCAGCAGCTCAGCTAGCGGGATACCGGGCGCCGGGGAGCTGTTTTTT. Translating it yields CASSSASGIPGAGELFF.

V and J are TRBV19 and TRBJ2-4, with 10 bases identical to TRBD1. After removal of 6 bases from V and 0 bases from J, the junction contained 2 bases not matched to a gene. Germline V gene sequence: CDR1 LNHDA, CDR2 SQIVND (reference sequence). The CDR3 has 15 amino acids. CDR3 sequence: CASSDRGLAKNIQYF. The DNA of the CDR3 is TGTGCCAGTAGCGACAGGGGGCTAGCCAAAAACATTCAGTACTTC.

The genes are TRBV5-1 and TRBJ2-2, with TRBD1 identical over 7 bases. This CDR3 has 15 residues. Per germline, CDR1 SGHRS and CDR2 YFSETQ. Trimming removed 6 bases from V and 3 bases from J; junction bases left unmatched: 8. In DNA form, the CDR3 reads TGCGCCAGCACGCGATTTACAGGGGACACCGGGGAGCTGTTTTTT. Translating it yields CASTRFTGDTGELFF.

The chain is built from TRBV4-1 and TRBJ1-3; D unresolved. The CDR3 sequence is 14 residues long. V lost 2 bases to trimming and J lost 8 bases, with 13 bases between them. The germline V gene encodes CDR1 MGHRA and CDR2 YSYEKL. Here the CDR3 reads CASSQTPIVDTIYF. In DNA, the CDR3 is TGCGCCAGCAGCCAAACCCCCATTGTAGACACCATATATTTT.

The chain employs TRBV30 and TRBJ2-1, with 7 nucleotides matching TRBD2. V lost 2 bases to trimming and J lost 8 bases; unmatched junction nucleotides: 15. From germline, CDR1 is GTSNPN and CDR2 SVGIG (reference sequence). The CDR3 has 16 residues. In nucleotides, the CDR3 is TGTGCCTGGAGTAGTCGATGGGGACTATCCGCCCATGAGCAGTTCTTC. It translates to CAWSSRWGLSAHEQFF. The complete variable domain, with remaining parts taken from reference TRBV30 and TRBJ2-1, reads SQTIHQWPATLVQPVGSPLSLECTVEGTSNPNLYWYRQAAGRGLQLLFYSVGIGQISSEVPQNLSASRPQDRQFILSSKKLLLSDSGFYLCAWSSRWGLSAHEQFFGPGTRLTVL.

The CDR3 DNA sequence: TGTGCCAGCAGCCGAGACAGGGGTGTTTCCCAAGAGACCCAGTACTTC. Amino acid sequence: CASSRDRGVSQETQYF. The chain has TRBV28 and TRBJ2-5, with 8 bases that match TRBD1. J gave up 1 base and V 6 bases, and 10 bases lay outside the gene matches. The germline CDR1 and CDR2 sequences are MDHEN and SYDVKM. The CDR3 contains 16 residues.

This chain joins TRBV20-1 and TRBJ1-5; D remains unclear. The CDR3 is 14 residues long. With 3 bases removed from V and 0 bases from J, the gap between germline ends came to 9 bases. In germline, CDR1 is DFQATT, CDR2 SNEGSKA (reference sequence). The chain's CDR3 is CSARAGSSNQPQHF. CDR3 DNA sequence: TGCAGTGCTAGGGCGGGGAGTAGCAATCAGCCCCAGCATTTT.

The chain uses TRBV14 and TRBJ1-1, with 8 bases lining up with TRBD1. Germline lookup yields CDR1 SGHDN and CDR2 FVKESK. The ends lost 4 bases at V and 1 base at J; junction bases unmatched: 5. CDR3 size: 15 residues. The CDR3 DNA follows: TGTGCCAGCAGCCCAGGGGGCCTCACGAACACTGAAGCTTTCTTT. It is translated as CASSPGGLTNTEAFF. Filled out from reference TRBV14 and TRBJ1-1, the complete variable domain reads EAGVTQFPSHSVIEKGQTVTLRCDPISGHDNLYWYRRVMGKEIKFLLHFVKESKQDESGMPNNRFLAERTGGTYSTLKVQPAELEDSGVYFCASSPGGLTNTEAFFGQGTRLTVV.

This sequence joins TRBV27 and TRBJ1-5; no firm D call. Germline V CDR1 and CDR2: MNHEY, SMNVEV (reference sequence). V was cut by 5 bases and J by 4 bases, with 15 bases left in between. This CDR3 is built from 15 residues. CDR3 sequence reads: CASSRASGANQPQHF. In nucleotides, the CDR3 is TGTGCCAGCAGTCGAGCATCCGGAGCTAATCAGCCCCAGCATTTT.

This rearrangement joins TRBV24-1 to TRBJ1-5; TRBD1 matches at 7 bases. The CDR3 is 16 amino acids. V dropped 3 bases and J dropped 2; count of bases not matched to a gene: 6. Germline V gene sequence: CDR1 KGHDR, CDR2 SFDVKD. DNA for the CDR3: TGTGCCACCAGTGATCAGAACAGGGGAGGCAATCAGCCCCAGCATTTT. This encodes CATSDQNRGGNQPQHF.

This sequence joins TRBV6-6 and TRBJ1-5, with unresolved D. Looked up from germline, CDR1 is MNHNY and CDR2 is SVGAGI (reference sequence). The CDR3 is 15 amino acids. V was cut by 2 bases and J by 4 bases, with 12 bases left in between. The CDR3: CASSYGGRLNQPQHF. DNA of the CDR3: TGTGCCAGCAGTTACGGTGGCCGGTTAAATCAGCCCCAGCATTTT.

V usage is TRBV28 and J usage is TRBJ1-2, with D unresolved. The CDR3 is 11 amino acids. Trimming removed 4 bases at V and 8 bases at J, with 8 bases between. Per the germline V gene, CDR1 is MDHEN and CDR2 is SYDVKM. CDR3 coding DNA: TGTGCCAGCAGTTCACAATGGGGCTACACCTTC. It encodes CASSSQWGYTF.

V usage is TRBV15 and J usage is TRBJ2-3; TRBD1 matches at 7 bases. Germline lookup yields CDR1 LNHNV and CDR2 YYDKDF (reference sequence). This CDR3 is built from 16 residues. V lost 8 bases, J lost 3 bases, and 14 bases stayed unmatched. This CDR3 is CATARTPGQRTDTQYF. In nucleotides, the CDR3 is TGTGCCACCGCCAGGACTCCGGGACAGCGAACAGATACGCAGTATTTT.

The chain is built from TRBV6-5 and TRBJ1-2; D is uncertain. The CDR3 runs to 15 residues. Per the germline V gene, CDR1 is MNHEY and CDR2 is SVGAGI. V lost 0 bases and J lost 0, with 8 bases in between. The CDR3 DNA is TGTGCCAGCAGTTACTCCGGGCGGACTAACTATGGCTACACCTTC. It translates to CASSYSGRTNYGYTF.

This clonotype appeared a single time. A junction end diverges from the germline sequence, so it may reflect a read error. The chain combines TRBV7-7 with TRBJ2-1; D gene ambiguous. The CDR3 has 15 amino acids. Per the germline V gene, CDR1 is SSHAT and CDR2 is FNYEAQ (reference sequence). The DNA for the CDR3 is TGTGCTAGCAGCTCTCGCCCGAGTTCCTACAATGAGCAGTTCTTC. Translated: CASSSRPSSYNEQFF. The full variable domain, in which reference TRBV7-7 and TRBJ2-1 provide the parts outside the CDR3, is GAGVSQSPRYKVTKRGQDVTLRCDPISSHATLYWYQQALGQGPEFLTYFNYEAQPDKSGLPSDRFSAERPEGSISTLTIQRTEQRDSAMYRCASSSRPSSYNEQFFGPGTRLTVL.